The rows below give T cell receptor beta chains drawn from one sample of a study of blood T cell repertoires in COVID-19. Generated by immunoSEQ multiplex PCR, the TCRdb table keeps only in-frame clones and is missing some. The sample has approximately 230,000 clones, around 89% seen once. The sequenced sample consisted of PBMCs or T cells enriched from blood (not recorded which). Receptors were obtained from a woman aged 30 to 39 who had recovered from COVID-19. The CDR3 runs from the conserved cysteine through the conserved F or W. D genes are given only for firm matches. Some rows mark clone size as missing; the rest say once, few, many or name a class of expanded clone.

abundance: -
d_gene: -
j_gene: TRBJ1-6
v_gene: TRBV28
CDR3aa: CATTGGSSYNSPLHF
CDR3nt: TGTGCCACGACCGGGGGTTCCTCCTATAATTCACCCCTCCACTTT

abundance: once
d_gene: -
j_gene: TRBJ1-1
v_gene: TRBV18
CDR3aa: CASSPLHTLNTEAFF
CDR3nt: TGTGCCAGCTCACCGCTTCACACCCTTAACACTGAAGCTTTCTTT

abundance: -
d_gene: TRBD1
j_gene: TRBJ2-7
v_gene: TRBV7-2
CDR3aa: CASSFGTGGLEIYEQYF
CDR3nt: TGTGCCAGCAGCTTTGGTACAGGGGGCCTGGAGATCTACGAGCAGTACTTC

abundance: -
d_gene: -
j_gene: TRBJ1-3
v_gene: TRBV18
CDR3aa: CASSPEGSGNTIYF
CDR3nt: TGTGCCAGCTCACCGGAGGGCTCTGGAAACACCATATATTTT

abundance: once
d_gene: -
j_gene: TRBJ2-1
v_gene: TRBV19
CDR3aa: CASSIGRIADNEQFF
CDR3nt: TGTGCCAGTAGTATAGGACGAATAGCGGACAATGAGCAGTTCTTC

abundance: -
d_gene: TRBD2
j_gene: TRBJ2-2
v_gene: TRBV5-1
CDR3aa: CASRFREETGELFF
CDR3nt: TGCGCCAGCAGGTTCCGGGAGGAGACCGGGGAGCTGTTTTTT

abundance: few
d_gene: TRBD1
j_gene: TRBJ2-7
v_gene: TRBV7-2
CDR3aa: CASSLSAGQDYEQYF
CDR3nt: TGTGCCAGCAGCTTAAGTGCCGGACAGGACTACGAGCAGTACTTC

abundance: -
d_gene: TRBD1
j_gene: TRBJ2-7
v_gene: TRBV28
CDR3aa: CASSLRRQGVEQYF
CDR3nt: TGTGCCAGCAGTTTACGAAGACAGGGCGTCGAGCAGTACTTC

abundance: once
d_gene: -
j_gene: TRBJ1-4
v_gene: TRBV7-2
CDR3aa: CASSTQAPFGANEKLFF
CDR3nt: TGTGCCAGCAGCACCCAGGCCCCCTTTGGGGCAAATGAAAAACTGTTTTTT

abundance: -
d_gene: -
j_gene: TRBJ1-2
v_gene: TRBV3-1/TRBV3-2
CDR3aa: CASSSPESGDYGYTF
CDR3nt: TGTGCCAGCAGCTCCCCCGAGTCAGGCGATTATGGCTACACCTTC

abundance: -
d_gene: -
j_gene: TRBJ1-1
v_gene: TRBV29-1
CDR3aa: CSARDSNTEAFF
CDR3nt: TGCAGCGCTCGAGACAGTAACACTGAAGCTTTCTTT

abundance: -
d_gene: TRBD1
j_gene: TRBJ2-4
v_gene: TRBV9
CDR3aa: CASSVGHSSNRGTRNIQYF
CDR3nt: TGTGCCAGCAGCGTAGGGCACTCCTCTAACAGGGGCACGAGAAACATTCAGTACTTC

abundance: -
d_gene: -
j_gene: TRBJ1-5
v_gene: TRBV7-9
CDR3aa: CASSSRGTQPQHF
CDR3nt: TGTGCCAGCAGCTCACGGGGGACCCAGCCCCAGCATTTT

abundance: -
d_gene: TRBD2
j_gene: TRBJ2-2
v_gene: TRBV28
CDR3aa: CASNGEGTGELFF
CDR3nt: TGTGCCAGCAATGGGGAGGGCACCGGGGAGCTGTTTTTT

abundance: -
d_gene: -
j_gene: TRBJ1-2
v_gene: TRBV12-3/TRBV12-4
CDR3aa: CASSLGGYYGYTF
CDR3nt: TGTGCCAGCAGTTTAGGGGGCTACTATGGCTACACCTTC

abundance: -
d_gene: -
j_gene: TRBJ1-2
v_gene: TRBV18
CDR3aa: CASSADFAGHYGYTF
CDR3nt: TGTGCCAGCTCAGCGGATTTTGCGGGTCACTATGGCTACACCTTC